One sample yielded the 7 T cell receptor beta chains listed below, sequenced in a study of vaccination effects on CD4 cells after COVID-19 (dated by TCRdb to between 2021 and 2022). The ViraFEST assay stimulated PBMC with viral peptide pools and then used TCR sequencing to identify antigen-specific CD4+ T cell clonotypes by expansion. After 10 to 11 days of culture, CD4+ T cells were isolated with the EasySep CD4+ T cell isolation kit. The absence of prior SARS-CoV-2 infection in healthy vaccine recipients was confirmed by negative nucleocapsid antibodies before and after vaccination. These receptors' targets are unknown. Libraries were built with the immunoSEQ multiplex PCR assay. Not all clones reach the TCRdb copy of this immuneACCESS table, which keeps in-frame sequences only. Checked studies attribute under half of the gap to unresolved V genes and leave the rest unexplained. The sample table lists about 73,000 clones, around 76% of them with a count of one. The ten top clones hold 8% to 11% of the sample.

The sequenced sample was CD4+ T cells from PBMCs cultured with SARS-CoV-2 spike peptides, obtained before COVID-19 vaccination. The sample's cell subset or site, from its label and the paper: SARS-CoV-2 spike overlapping peptide pool stimulation. The receptor source for this set is a human donor who received a COVID-19 vaccine.

This rearrangement joins TRBV28 to TRBJ1-3; tentative D call: TRBD1 (5 bases). Deletions cut 5 bases from V and 8 bases from J, with 13 bases between. This CDR3 spans 13 amino acids. The germline gives CDR1 MDHEN, CDR2 SYDVKM. The CDR3 DNA follows: TGTGCCAGCAGTCCGGGACCTGGGGACACCATATATTTT. It yields the protein CASSPGPGDTIYF.

This clone was observed once. V and J are TRBV24-1 and TRBJ1-2, with TRBD1 matching over 10 bases. After removal of 3 bases from V and 4 bases from J, the junction contained 7 bases not matched to a gene. From germline, CDR1 is KGHDR and CDR2 SFDVKD. This CDR3 region has 16 residues. CDR3 DNA sequence: TGTGCCACCAGTGATCCCGGGACAGGGGATGTCTATGGCTACACCTTC. Amino acids: CATSDPGTGDVYGYTF.

V usage is TRBV5-1 and J usage is TRBJ2-3, with 9 bases matching TRBD2. V gave up 4 bases and J gave up 2 bases; unmatched junction bases: 5. There are 15 residues in the CDR3. The germline V gene encodes CDR1 SGHRS and CDR2 YFSETQ. This CDR3 reads CASSPRLAVTDTQYF. As DNA, the CDR3 is TGCGCCAGCAGCCCCCGACTAGCGGTCACAGATACGCAGTATTTT.

This chain joins TRBV15 and TRBJ1-1; tentatively, D is TRBD1 (6 bases). The germline V gene has CDR1 LNHNV and CDR2 YYDKDF (reference sequence). The CDR3 runs 15 residues. The V and J ends lost 0 bases and 11 bases respectively, with 19 bases between them. CDR3 residues: CATSRDEGGAYLAFF. The CDR3 region has the DNA TGTGCCACCAGCAGAGATGAGGGGGGAGCGTATCTCGCTTTCTTT. Full variable domain (outside the CDR3, taken from reference TRBV15 and TRBJ1-1): DAMVIQNPRYQVTQFGKPVTLSCSQTLNHNVMYWYQQKSSQAPKLLFHYYDKDFNNEADTPDNFQSRRPNTSFCFLDIRSPGLGDTAMYLCATSRDEGGAYLAFFGQGTRLTVV.

The genes are TRBV7-2 and TRBJ2-1, with TRBD2 as a possible D gene (7 bases). The CDR3 runs to 15 residues. Between the trimmed V and J ends, which lost 11 bases and 10 bases, there was a span of 27 bases. Per the germline V gene, CDR1 is SGHTA and CDR2 is FQGNSA. This chain's CDR3 is CALDPRRGPLGEQFF. DNA for the CDR3: TGTGCCTTGGATCCAAGGCGGGGGCCCCTCGGGGAGCAGTTCTTC.

The genes are TRBV18 and TRBJ2-3; tentatively, D is TRBD1 (5 bases). The CDR3 spans 15 residues. Germline V gene data show CDR1 as KGHSH and CDR2 as LQKENI. The V end lost 5 bases, the J end lost 0 bases, and 12 bases lay between the germline ends. The CDR3 bases are TGTGCCAGCTCATTTTCGCAGGGTAGCACAGATACGCAGTATTTT. It translates to CASSFSQGSTDTQYF.

The chain recombines TRBV10-3 with TRBJ1-1; perhaps TRBD1 as D (5 bases). Germline values: CDR1 ENHRY, CDR2 SYGVKD. The CDR3 covers 15 residues. V lost 3 bases and J lost 1, with 12 bases in between. The CDR3 here is CAISENGHSNTEAFF. The CDR3 DNA reads TGTGCCATCAGTGAAAACGGACACTCGAACACTGAAGCTTTCTTT.